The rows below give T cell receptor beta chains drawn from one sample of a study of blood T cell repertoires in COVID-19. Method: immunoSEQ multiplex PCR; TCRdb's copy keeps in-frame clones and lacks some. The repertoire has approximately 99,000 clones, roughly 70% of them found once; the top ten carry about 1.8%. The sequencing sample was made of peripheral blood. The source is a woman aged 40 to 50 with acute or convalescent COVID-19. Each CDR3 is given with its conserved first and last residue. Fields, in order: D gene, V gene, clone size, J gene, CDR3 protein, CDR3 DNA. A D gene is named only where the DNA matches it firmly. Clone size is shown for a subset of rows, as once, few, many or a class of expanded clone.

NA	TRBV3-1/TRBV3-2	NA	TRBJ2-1	CASSRAYYNEQFF	TGTGCCAGCAGCCGCGCATACTACAATGAGCAGTTCTTC
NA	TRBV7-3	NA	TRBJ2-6	CASSQNPSSGANVLTF	TGTGCCAGCAGCCAAAACCCCAGCTCTGGGGCCAACGTCCTGACTTTC
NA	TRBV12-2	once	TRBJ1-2	CASRARTGIHGYTF	TGTGCAAGTCGCGCCCGGACAGGGATCCATGGCTACACCTTC
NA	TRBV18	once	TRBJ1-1	CASSPRAGNTEAFF	TGTGCCAGCTCACCTCGGGCGGGGAACACTGAAGCTTTCTTT
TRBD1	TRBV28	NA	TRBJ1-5	CASSRTGNNQPQHF	TGTGCCAGCAGCCGGACAGGGAACAATCAGCCCCAGCATTTT
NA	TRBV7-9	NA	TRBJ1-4	CASSPRTVNEKLFF	TGTGCCAGCAGCCCCCGGACAGTGAATGAAAAACTGTTTTTT
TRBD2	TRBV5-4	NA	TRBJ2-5	CASSLAGALGETQYF	TGTGCCAGCAGCCTAGCGGGGGCCCTTGGGGAGACCCAGTACTTC
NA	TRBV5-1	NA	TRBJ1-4	CASRQNLGANEKLFF	TGCGCCTCCCGCCAGAATTTAGGGGCGAATGAAAAACTGTTTTTT
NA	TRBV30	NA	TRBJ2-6	CAWGSGPSGANVLTF	TGTGCCTGGGGCTCAGGCCCCTCTGGGGCCAACGTCCTGACTTTC
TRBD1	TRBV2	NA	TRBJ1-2	CASRKETTLGQGNYGYTF	TGTGCCAGCAGGAAAGAAACCACCTTGGGACAGGGGAACTATGGCTACACCTTC
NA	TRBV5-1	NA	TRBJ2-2	CASSFWAGPNTGELFF	TGCGCCAGCAGCTTTTGGGCGGGGCCGAACACCGGGGAGCTGTTTTTT
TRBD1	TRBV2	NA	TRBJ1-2	CASRMTGNENYGYTF	TGTGCCAGCAGGATGACAGGGAACGAGAACTATGGCTACACCTTC
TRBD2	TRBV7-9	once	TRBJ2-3	CASSLAESGVTTDTQYF	TGTGCCAGCAGCTTAGCGGAAAGCGGGGTTACCACAGATACGCAGTATTTT
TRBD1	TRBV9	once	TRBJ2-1	CASSPRDRSYNEQFF	TGTGCCAGCAGCCCTCGGGACAGATCCTACAATGAGCAGTTCTTC
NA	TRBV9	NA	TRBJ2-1	CASSLRDKKNEQFF	TGTGCCAGCAGCCTAAGGGACAAAAAGAATGAGCAGTTCTTC
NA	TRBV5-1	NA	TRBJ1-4	CASSLVGGPNEKLFF	TGCGCCAGCAGCTTGGTGGGGGGACCTAATGAAAAACTGTTTTTT
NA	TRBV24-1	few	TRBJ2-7	CATSDSTGEQYF	TGTGCCACCAGTGATTCTACGGGGGAGCAGTACTTC
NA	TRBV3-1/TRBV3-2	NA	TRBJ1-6	CASSHGEEISPLHF	TGTGCCAGCAGCCACGGGGAAGAGATTTCACCCCTCCACTTT
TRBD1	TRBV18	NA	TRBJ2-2	CASSPQGAVLTGELFF	TGTGCCAGCTCACCACAGGGGGCCGTATTGACCGGGGAGCTGTTTTTT
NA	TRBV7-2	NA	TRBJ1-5	CASSLEGSQNQPQHF	TGTGCCAGCAGCTTAGAGGGGTCACAGAATCAGCCCCAGCATTTT
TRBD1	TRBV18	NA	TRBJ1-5	CASSPTGGSNQPQHF	TGTGCCAGCTCACCCACAGGGGGTAGCAATCAGCCCCAGCATTTT
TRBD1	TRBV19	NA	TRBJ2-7	CASSRPGQGSYEQYF	TGTGCCAGTAGCCGCCCGGGACAGGGATCCTACGAGCAGTACTTC
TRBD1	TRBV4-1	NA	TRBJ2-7	CASSHLYRGPPYEQYF	TGCGCCAGCAGCCACCTTTACAGGGGACCTCCCTACGAGCAGTACTTC
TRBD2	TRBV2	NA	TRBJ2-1	CASGGGALYNEQFF	TGTGCCAGCGGCGGGGGGGCTCTCTACAATGAGCAGTTCTTC
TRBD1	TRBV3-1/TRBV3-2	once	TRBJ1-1	CASSHDRGLSEAFF	TGTGCCAGCAGCCATGACAGGGGGCTGAGTGAAGCTTTCTTT
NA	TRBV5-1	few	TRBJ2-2	CASSEQGANTGELFF	TGCGCCAGCTCGGAACAGGGAGCGAACACCGGGGAGCTGTTTTTT
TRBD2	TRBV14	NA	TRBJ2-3	CASSQVAGVHTDTQYF	TGTGCCAGCAGCCAAGTGGCGGGGGTCCACACAGATACGCAGTATTTT